A single T cell receptor beta chain is shown here with its context. The antigen is unknown. V lost 5 bases, J lost 4 bases, and 6 bases lay in between. Germline V gene sequence: CDR1 SNHLY, CDR2 FYNNEI. The CDR3 is made up of 12 amino acids. The sample comes from a study of T cell responses to AZD1222 COVID-19 vaccine. Repertoires were generated with immunoSEQ multiplex PCR, while TCRdb's copy carries only in-frame clones and drops some. The sample yields about 94,000 clones, 90% seen once. The study, taken as a whole, reports: It should be noted that donors were predominantly white British and more often female, and clonal diversity was possibly underestimated. With two AZD1222 doses given, Spike-specific TCR breadth and depth both rose.

The source was peripheral blood, collected on day 0 of AZD1222 vaccination. This chain joins TRBV2 and TRBJ1-5; D gene ambiguous. The receptor was isolated from an adult in good health. CDR3 sequence (DNA): TGTGCCAGCAGTATGAGGAATCAGCCCCAGCATTTT. This encodes CASSMRNQPQHF.